This T cell receptor (beta chain) was sequenced in a study of beta chain features in type 1 diabetes. Across the whole study: All samples yielded 107,917,701 examined sorted cells. General study findings and limits: Compared to healthy donors, patients appeared to have naive, central memory and Treg TCRB repertoires that were more alike.

As every portion of the isolated RNA was reverse transcribed, the sequencing read expressed TCRB transcripts. Generated by immunoSEQ multiplex PCR, the TCRdb table keeps only in-frame clones and is missing some. The sample holds hundreds of thousands of clones, around 8% seen once. The CDR3 totals 16 residues. V dropped 5 bases and J dropped 2 bases, with 15 bases sitting between them. From germline, CDR1 is SGHTA and CDR2 FQGTGA. A remark on this clone: What it binds is not known.

The source of this sequence is a woman aged 18-29 years in good health. The chain joins TRBV7-3 to TRBJ2-2, with D tentatively TRBD1 or TRBD2 (6 bases each). Sequencing input: central memory CD4+ T cells from blood. Here the CDR3 DNA reads TGTGCCAGCAGCCCCGTTGGGGGGCTAAACACCGGGGAGCTGTTTTTT. Translated: CASSPVGGLNTGELFF.